This T cell receptor beta chain was recorded in a study of T cells in Graves' hyperthyroidism and ophthalmopathy. Using RNA transcripts as the source, TCR beta CDR3 regions were amplified. The study used the HTBI primer set for a first-round RT-PCR of the TCR CDR3. TCRdb reprocessed the multiplex PCR reads via MiXCR and lists one record per CDR3 protein. The data contain 490,000 or so distinct CDR3 sequences, about 16% of them singletons. The CDR3 runs 13 residues. Trimming removed 0 bases from V and 3 bases from J, with 6 bases in between. CDR1 is LNHDA, CDR2 SQIVND, per germline (reference sequence). This clonotype was observed a few times.

The source material was blood. This sequence joins TRBV19 and TRBJ2-7; D not certain. This receptor was obtained from a woman aged 25 to 45 with Graves' ophthalmopathy. The CDR3 region has the DNA TGTGCCAGTAGTATAGAGGATCGCTACGAGCAGTACTTC. Its protein product is CASSIEDRYEQYF.